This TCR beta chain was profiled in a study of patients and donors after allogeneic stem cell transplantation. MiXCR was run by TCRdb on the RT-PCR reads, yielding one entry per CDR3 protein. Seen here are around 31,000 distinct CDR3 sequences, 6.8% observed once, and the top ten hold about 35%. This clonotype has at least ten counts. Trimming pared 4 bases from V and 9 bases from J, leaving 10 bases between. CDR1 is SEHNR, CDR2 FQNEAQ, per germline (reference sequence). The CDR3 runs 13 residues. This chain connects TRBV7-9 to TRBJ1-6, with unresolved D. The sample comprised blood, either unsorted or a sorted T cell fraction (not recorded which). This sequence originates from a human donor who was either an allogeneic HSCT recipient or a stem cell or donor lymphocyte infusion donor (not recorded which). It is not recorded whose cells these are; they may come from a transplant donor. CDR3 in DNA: TGTGCCAGCAGCTCTTCCATGGCTTCACCCCTCCACTTT. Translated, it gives CASSSSMASPLHF.